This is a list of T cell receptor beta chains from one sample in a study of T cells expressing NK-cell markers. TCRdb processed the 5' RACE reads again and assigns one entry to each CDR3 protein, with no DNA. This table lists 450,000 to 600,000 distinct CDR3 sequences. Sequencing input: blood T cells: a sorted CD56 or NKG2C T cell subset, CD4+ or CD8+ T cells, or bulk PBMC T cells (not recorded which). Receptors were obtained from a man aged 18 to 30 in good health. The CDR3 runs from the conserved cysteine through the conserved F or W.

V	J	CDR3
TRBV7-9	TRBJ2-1	CASSVGRMSSYNEQFF
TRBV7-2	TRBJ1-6	CASSAHRGTYNSPLHF
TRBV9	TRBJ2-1	CASSVRGLAPNEQFF
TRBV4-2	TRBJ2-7	CASSQAGAGGTYEQYF
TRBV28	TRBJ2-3	CASSYVLGQGLTDTQYF
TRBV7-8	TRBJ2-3	CASIPYRGSPSATLDTQYF
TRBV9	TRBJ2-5	CASSKQSGETQYF
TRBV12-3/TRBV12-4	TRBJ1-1	CASSPGPVNTEAFF
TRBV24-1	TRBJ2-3	CATSAAGSADTQYF
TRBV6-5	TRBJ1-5	CASSPTDSNQPQHF
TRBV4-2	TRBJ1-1	CASSQVGPGTEAFF
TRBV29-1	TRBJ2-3	CSAEIQESSTDTQYF
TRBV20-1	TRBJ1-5	CSARGGTGDSNQPQHF
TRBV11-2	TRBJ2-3	CASRRGVPSSTDTQYF
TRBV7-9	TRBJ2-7	CASSSTTQGYSYEQYF
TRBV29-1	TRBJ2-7	CSVEDLTGVRYF
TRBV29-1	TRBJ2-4	CSVARDRGRGWVQYF
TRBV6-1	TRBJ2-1	CASSETGGIYNEQFF
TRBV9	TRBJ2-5	CASSVVGGVQETQYF